This T cell receptor (beta chain) was captured by sequencing in a study of T cell clones after liver transplantation. Looking at the study overall: Graft-donor-reactive sequences were compared with third-party-reactive TCRbeta sequences from pre-transplant mixed lymphocyte reactions.

TCRdb's table, derived via immunoSEQ multiplex PCR, lists solely in-frame clones and lacks some. The table includes about 4,800 clones, over 25% detected once. This clone was picked up a small number of times. Its specificity is unknown. Unmatched junction bases numbered 9, after V lost 3 bases and J lost 4 bases. Germline V CDR1 and CDR2: SGDLS, YYNGEE. The CDR3 is made up of 17 amino acids. Alloreactive TCRbeta sequences came from sequencing proliferating CFSE-low cells in the MLR. The sequence came from a human patient who received a liver transplant. Certain T cells may be donor cells from the graft. Sequencing was performed on CD4+ T cells from cultured PBMCs. This chain joins TRBV9 and TRBJ2-3; 12 nucleotides match TRBD2. In nucleotides, the CDR3 is TGTGCCAGCAGCGGGAGACTAGCGGGAGAAGGGCCAGATACGCAGTATTTT. It is translated as CASSGRLAGEGPDTQYF.